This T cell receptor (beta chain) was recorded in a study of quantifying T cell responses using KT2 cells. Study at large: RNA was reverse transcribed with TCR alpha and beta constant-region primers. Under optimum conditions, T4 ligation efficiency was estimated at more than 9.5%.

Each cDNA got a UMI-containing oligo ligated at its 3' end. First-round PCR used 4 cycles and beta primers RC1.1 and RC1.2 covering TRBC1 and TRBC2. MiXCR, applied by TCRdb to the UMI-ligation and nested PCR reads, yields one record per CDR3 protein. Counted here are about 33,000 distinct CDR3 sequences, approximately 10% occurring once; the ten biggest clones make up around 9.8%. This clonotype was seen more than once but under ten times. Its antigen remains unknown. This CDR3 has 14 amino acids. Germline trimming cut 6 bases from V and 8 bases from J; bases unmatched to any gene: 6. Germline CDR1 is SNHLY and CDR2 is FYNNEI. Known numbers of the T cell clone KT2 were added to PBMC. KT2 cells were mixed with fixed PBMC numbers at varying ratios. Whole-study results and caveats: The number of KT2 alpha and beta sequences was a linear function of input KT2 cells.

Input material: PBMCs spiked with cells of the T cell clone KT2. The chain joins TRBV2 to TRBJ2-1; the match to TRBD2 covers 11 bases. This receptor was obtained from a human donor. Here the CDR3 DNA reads TGTGCCAGCAGACTGGGACTAGCGGTTGATGAGCAGTTCTTC. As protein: CASRLGLAVDEQFF. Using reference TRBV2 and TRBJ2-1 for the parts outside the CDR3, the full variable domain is EPEVTQTPSHQVTQMGQEVILRCVPISNHLYFYWYRQILGQKVEFLVSFYNNEISEKSEIFDDQFSVERPDGSNFTLKIRSTKLEDSAMYFCASRLGLAVDEQFFGPGTRLTVL.